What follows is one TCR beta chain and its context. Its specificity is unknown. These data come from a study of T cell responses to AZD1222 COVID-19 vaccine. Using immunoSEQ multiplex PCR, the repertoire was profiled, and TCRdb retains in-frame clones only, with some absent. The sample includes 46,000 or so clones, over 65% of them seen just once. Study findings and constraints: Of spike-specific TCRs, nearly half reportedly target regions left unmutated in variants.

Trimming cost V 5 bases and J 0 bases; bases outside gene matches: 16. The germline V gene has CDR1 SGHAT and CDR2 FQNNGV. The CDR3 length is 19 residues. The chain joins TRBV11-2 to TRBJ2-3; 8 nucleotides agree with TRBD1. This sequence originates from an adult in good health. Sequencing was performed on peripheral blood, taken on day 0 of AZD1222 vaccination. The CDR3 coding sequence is TGTGCCAGCAGCAAATCAGGGGGCGGAAGCGTTACTAGCACAGATACGCAGTATTTT. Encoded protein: CASSKSGGGSVTSTDTQYF.